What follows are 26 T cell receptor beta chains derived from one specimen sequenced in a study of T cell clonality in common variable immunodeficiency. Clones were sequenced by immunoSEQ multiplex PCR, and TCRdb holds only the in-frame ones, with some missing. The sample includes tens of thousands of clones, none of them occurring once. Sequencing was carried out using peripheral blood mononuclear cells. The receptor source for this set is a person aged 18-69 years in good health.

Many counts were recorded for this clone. The part of the CDR3 DNA that was read is TGCGCCAGCAGCTTGGAGGCTGCCTATGGC. It encodes CASSLEAAYG. The whole CDR3 sequence reads CASSLEAAYGYTF. The rearrangement links TRBV5-1 to TRBJ1-2; D remains unclear. The missing CDR3 end, 3 residues past where the read stops, is filled in from the germline J gene. V lost 0 bases, J lost 4 bases, and 7 bases lay in between. The CDR3 length is 13 residues. Germline V gene sequence: CDR1 SGHRS, CDR2 YFSETQ.

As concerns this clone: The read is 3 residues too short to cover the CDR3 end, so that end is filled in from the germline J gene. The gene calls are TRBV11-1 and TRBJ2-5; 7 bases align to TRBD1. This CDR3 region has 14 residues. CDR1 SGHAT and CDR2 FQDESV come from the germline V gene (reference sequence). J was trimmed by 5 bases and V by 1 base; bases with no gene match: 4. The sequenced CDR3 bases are TGTGCCAGCAGCTTAGGGGGACAGAGGGAGACC. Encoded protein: CASSLGGQRET. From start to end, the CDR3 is CASSLGGQRETQYF.

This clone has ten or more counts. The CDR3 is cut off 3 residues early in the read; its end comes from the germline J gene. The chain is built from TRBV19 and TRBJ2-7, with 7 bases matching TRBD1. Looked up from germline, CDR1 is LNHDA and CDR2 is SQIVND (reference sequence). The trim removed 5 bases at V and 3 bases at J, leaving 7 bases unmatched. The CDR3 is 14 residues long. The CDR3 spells CASSPSSGGYEQYF. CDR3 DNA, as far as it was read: TGTGCCAGTAGTCCGAGCTCAGGGGGCTACGAG.

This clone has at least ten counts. CDR3 DNA (partial): TGTGCCAGCAGTTTGACAGGTTATAGCAATCAGCCC. Translated, it gives CASSLTGYSNQP. The CDR3 as a whole reads CASSLTGYSNQPQHF. The rearrangement uses TRBV2 and TRBJ1-5, with a tentative D call TRBD1 (6 bases). Read data end 3 residues before the CDR3 end; the end is taken from the germline J gene. V lost 5 bases, J lost 0 bases, and 11 bases lay in between. CDR3 size: 15 residues. Germline V gene sequence: CDR1 SNHLY, CDR2 FYNNEI. Filled out from reference TRBV2 and TRBJ1-5, the complete variable domain reads EPEVTQTPSHQVTQMGQEVILRCVPISNHLYFYWYRQILGQKVEFLVSFYNNEISEKSEIFDDQFSVERPDGSNFTLKIRSTKLEDSAMYFCASSLTGYSNQPQHFGDGTRLSIL.

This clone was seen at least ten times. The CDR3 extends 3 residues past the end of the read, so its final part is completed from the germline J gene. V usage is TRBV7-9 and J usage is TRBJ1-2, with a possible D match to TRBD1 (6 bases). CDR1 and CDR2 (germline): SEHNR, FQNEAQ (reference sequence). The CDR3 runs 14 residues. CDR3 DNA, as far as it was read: TGTGCCAGCAGCTTAGCTTGGACAGTGGACGGC. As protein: CASSLAWTVDG. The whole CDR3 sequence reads CASSLAWTVDGYTF.

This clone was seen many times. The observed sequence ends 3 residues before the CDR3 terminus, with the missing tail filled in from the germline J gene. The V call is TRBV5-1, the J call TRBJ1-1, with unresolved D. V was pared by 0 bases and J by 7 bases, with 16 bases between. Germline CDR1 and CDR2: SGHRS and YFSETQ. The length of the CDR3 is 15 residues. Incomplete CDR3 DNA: TGCGCCAGCAGCTTGGCCCCTCCCGGTGGCGGTGAA. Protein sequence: CASSLAPPGGGE. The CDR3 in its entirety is CASSLAPPGGGEAFF.

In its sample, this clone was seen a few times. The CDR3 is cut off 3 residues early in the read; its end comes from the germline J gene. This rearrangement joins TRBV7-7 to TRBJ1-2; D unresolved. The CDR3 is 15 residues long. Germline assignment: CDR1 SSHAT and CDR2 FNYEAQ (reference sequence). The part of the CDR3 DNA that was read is TGTGCCAGCAGCTTCGAAGCGGGAGGCAACAATGAC. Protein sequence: CASSFEAGGNND. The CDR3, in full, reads CASSFEAGGNNDYTF.

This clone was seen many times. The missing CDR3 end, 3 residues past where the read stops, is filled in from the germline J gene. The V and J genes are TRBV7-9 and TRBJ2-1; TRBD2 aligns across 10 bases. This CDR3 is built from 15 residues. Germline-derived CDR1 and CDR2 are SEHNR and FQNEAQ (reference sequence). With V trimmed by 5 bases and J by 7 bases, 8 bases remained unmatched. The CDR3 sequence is CASSIPSSGSNEQFF. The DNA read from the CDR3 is TGTGCCAGCAGCATCCCTTCTAGCGGGAGTAATGAG.

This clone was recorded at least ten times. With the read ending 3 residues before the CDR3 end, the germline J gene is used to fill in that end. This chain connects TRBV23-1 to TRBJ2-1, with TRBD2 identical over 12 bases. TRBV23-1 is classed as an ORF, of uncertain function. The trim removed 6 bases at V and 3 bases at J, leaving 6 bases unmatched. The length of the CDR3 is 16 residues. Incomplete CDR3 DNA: TGCGCCAGCAGCCGCCCGACTAGCGGGAGCTACAATGAG. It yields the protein CASSRPTSGSYNE. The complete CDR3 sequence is CASSRPTSGSYNEQFF.

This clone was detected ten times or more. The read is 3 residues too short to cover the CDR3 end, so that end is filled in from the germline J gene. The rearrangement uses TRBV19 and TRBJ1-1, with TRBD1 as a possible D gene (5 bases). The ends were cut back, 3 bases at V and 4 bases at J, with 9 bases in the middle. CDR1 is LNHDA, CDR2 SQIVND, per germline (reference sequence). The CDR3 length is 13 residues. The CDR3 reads CASSIGGGTEAFF. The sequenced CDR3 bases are TGTGCCAGTAGTATCGGGGGTGGCACTGAA.

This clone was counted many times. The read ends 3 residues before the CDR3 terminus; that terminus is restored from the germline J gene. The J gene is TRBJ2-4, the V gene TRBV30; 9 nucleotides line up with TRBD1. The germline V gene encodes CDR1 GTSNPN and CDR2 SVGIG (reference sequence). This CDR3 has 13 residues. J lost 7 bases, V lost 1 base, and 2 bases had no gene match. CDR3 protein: CAWSGDRENIQYF. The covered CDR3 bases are TGTGCCTGGAGTGGGGACAGGGAGAACATT.

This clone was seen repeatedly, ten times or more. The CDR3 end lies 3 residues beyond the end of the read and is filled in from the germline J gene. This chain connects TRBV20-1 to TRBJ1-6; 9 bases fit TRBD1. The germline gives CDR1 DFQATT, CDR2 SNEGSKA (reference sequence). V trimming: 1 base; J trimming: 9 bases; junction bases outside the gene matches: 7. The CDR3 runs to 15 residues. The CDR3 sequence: CSARARTGGGSPLHF. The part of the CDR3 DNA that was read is TGCAGTGCTAGAGCCCGAACAGGGGGCGGTTCACCC.

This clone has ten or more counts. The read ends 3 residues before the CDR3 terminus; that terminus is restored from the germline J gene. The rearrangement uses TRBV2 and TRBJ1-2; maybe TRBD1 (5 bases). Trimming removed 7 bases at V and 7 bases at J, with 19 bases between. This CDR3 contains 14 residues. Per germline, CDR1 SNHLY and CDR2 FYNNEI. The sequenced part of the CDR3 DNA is TGTGCCAGCATCGTAGGGGAAGGGTTGGGTGGC. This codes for CASIVGEGLGG. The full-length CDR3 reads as CASIVGEGLGGYTF.

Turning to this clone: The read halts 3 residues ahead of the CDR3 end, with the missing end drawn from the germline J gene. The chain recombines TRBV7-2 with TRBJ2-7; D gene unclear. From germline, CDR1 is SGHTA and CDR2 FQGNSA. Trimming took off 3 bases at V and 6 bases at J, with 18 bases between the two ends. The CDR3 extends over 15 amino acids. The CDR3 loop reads CASSFLPGPTGEQYF. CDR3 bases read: TGTGCCAGCAGCTTCCTGCCGGGTCCGACGGGCGAG.

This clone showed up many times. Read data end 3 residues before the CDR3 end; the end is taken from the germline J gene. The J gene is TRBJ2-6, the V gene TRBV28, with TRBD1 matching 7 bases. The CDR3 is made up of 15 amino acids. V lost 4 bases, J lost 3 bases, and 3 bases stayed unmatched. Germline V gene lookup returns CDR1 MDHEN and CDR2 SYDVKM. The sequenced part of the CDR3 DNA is TGTGCCAGCAGTTCCAGGGGGATTGGGGCCAACGTC. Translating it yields CASSSRGIGANV. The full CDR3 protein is CASSSRGIGANVLTF.

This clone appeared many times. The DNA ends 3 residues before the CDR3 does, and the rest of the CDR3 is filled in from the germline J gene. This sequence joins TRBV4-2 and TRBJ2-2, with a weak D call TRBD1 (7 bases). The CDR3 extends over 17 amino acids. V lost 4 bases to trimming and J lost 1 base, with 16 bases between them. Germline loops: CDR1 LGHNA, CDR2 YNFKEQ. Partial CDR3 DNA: TGTGCCAGCAGCCCTGAGGCGGGGACAGTGAACACCGGGGAG. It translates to CASSPEAGTVNTGE. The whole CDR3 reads CASSPEAGTVNTGELFF.

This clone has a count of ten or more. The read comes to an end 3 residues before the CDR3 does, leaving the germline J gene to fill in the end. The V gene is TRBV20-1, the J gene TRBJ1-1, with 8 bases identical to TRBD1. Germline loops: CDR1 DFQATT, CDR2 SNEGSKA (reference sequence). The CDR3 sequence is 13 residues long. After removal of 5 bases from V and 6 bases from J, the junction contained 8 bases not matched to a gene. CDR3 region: CSAGGQGGPEAFF. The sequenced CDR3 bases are TGCAGTGCTGGAGGACAGGGAGGTCCTGAA.

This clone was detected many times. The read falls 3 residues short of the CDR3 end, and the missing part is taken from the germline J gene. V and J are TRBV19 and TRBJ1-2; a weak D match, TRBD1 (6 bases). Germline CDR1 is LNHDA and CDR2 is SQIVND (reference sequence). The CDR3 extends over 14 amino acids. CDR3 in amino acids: CASSIKQGEIGYTF. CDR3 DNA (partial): TGTGCCAGTAGTATAAAACAGGGAGAAATCGGC.

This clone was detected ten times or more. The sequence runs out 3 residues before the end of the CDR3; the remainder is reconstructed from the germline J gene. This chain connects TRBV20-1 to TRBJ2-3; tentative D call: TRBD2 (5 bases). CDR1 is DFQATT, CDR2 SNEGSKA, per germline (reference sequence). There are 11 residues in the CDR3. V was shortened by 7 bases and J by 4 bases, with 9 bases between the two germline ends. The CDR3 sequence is CSVLDADTQYF. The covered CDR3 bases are TGCAGTGTACTAGATGCAGATACG.

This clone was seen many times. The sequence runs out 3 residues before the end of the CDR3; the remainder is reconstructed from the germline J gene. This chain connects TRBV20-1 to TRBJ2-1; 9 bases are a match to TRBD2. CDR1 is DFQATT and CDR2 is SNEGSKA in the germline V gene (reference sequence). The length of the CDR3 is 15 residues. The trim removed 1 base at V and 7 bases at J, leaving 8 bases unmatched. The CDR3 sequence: CSARVIAGEENEQFF. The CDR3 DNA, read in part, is TGCAGTGCTAGAGTAATAGCGGGAGAAGAGAATGAG.

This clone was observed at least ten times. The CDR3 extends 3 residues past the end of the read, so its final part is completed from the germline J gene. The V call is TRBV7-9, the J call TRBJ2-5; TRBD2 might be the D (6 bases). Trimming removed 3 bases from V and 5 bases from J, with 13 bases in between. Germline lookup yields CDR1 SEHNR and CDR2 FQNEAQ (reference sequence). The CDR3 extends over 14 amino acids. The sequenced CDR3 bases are TGTGCCAGCAGCTTGGGACTGTCTCGGGAGACC. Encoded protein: CASSLGLSRET. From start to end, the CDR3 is CASSLGLSRETQYF.

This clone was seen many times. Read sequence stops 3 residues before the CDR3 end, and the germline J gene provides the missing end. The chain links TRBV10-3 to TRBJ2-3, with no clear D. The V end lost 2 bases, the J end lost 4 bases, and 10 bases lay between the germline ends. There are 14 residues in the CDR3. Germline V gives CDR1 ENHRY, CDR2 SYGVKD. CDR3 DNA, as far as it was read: TGTGCCATCAGTGAGGCGCGGAGTCCAGATACG. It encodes CAISEARSPDT. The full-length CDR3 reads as CAISEARSPDTQYF.

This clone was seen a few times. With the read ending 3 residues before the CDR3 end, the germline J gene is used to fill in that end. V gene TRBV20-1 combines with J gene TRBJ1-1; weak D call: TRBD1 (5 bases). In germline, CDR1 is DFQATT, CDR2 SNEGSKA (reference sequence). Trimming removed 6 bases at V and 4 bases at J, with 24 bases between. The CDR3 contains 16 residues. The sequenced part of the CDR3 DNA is TGCAGTGCGGGGAAAGTGGCCGTGTGGCAGGGCACTGAA. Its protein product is CSAGKVAVWQGTE. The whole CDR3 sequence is CSAGKVAVWQGTEAFF.

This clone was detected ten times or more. CDR3 amino acids: CASSLYTGENTEAFF. CDR3 DNA, as far as it was read: TGTGCCAGCAGCTTATATACAGGGGAGAACACTGAA. The chain links TRBV7-3 to TRBJ1-1; TRBD1 aligns across 7 bases. The read ends 3 residues before the CDR3 terminus; that terminus is restored from the germline J gene. Unmatched junction bases numbered 4, after V lost 2 bases and J lost 1 base. This CDR3 contains 15 residues. Germline CDR1 SGHTA, CDR2 FQGTGA.

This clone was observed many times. CDR3 DNA (partial): TGCAGCGCTCACGCCTACAGACAGGGTGGCGGGGAG. It is translated as CSAHAYRQGGGE. The whole CDR3 protein reads CSAHAYRQGGGELFF. J is TRBJ2-2 and V is TRBV29-1, with 7 bases matching TRBD1. The CDR3 is cut off 3 residues early in the read; its end comes from the germline J gene. The CDR3 has 15 amino acids. Germline lookup yields CDR1 SQVTM and CDR2 ANQGSEA. J was trimmed by 7 bases and V by 7 bases; bases with no gene match: 15.

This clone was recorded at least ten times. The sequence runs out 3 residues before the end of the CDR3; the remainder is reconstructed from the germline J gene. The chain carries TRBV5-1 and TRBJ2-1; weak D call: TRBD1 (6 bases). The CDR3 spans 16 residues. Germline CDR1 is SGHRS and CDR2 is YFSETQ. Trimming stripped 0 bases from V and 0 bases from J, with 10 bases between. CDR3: CASSLEVRGSYNEQFF. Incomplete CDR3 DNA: TGCGCCAGCAGCTTGGAGGTCAGGGGCTCCTACAATGAG.